This is a list of T cell receptor beta chains from one sample in a study of cytomegalovirus exposure and HLA in healthy donors. Clones were read by immunoSEQ multiplex PCR, and TCRdb kept only the in-frame ones, dropping some. This sample has fewer than 200,000 clones, with roughly two thirds found just once. Material for sequencing was PBMCs. Receptors originate from a woman in her late teens or twenties in good health and CMV-seropositive. CDR3s include the opening cysteine and the closing phenylalanine or tryptophan. Fields, in order: CDR3 length, J gene, V gene, CDR3 protein.

14	TRBJ2-7	TRBV27	CASGEAGGYYEQYF
13	TRBJ2-7	TRBV4-2	CASSQDGDPSQYF
14	TRBJ2-7	TRBV18	CASSPGGGVRGQYF
17	TRBJ2-3	TRBV18	CASSPVAGEASTDTQYF
15	TRBJ2-5	TRBV28	CASSEAVIPQETQYF
14	TRBJ2-1	TRBV10-1	CASRSLAGRNEQFF
12	TRBJ1-2	TRBV30	CAYSRTNYGYTF
16	TRBJ2-3	TRBV18	CASSPRTSGRTDTQYF
13	TRBJ2-5	TRBV27	CASSPVAGEAQYF
14	TRBJ2-7	TRBV7-2	CASSQGTGSYEQYF
12	TRBJ2-1	TRBV19	CASSIGGVEQFF
14	TRBJ2-7	TRBV6-1	CASSFSLISYEQYF
15	TRBJ2-5	TRBV6-6	CASSTRVTLEGTQYF
14	TRBJ1-1	TRBV6-1	CASRKTGVNTEAFF
13	TRBJ1-2	TRBV18	CASSRQGGYGYTF
13	TRBJ2-1	TRBV6-1	CASRLTPYNEQFF
18	TRBJ2-3	TRBV7-8	CAGSSGLAGGRKTDTQYF
15	TRBJ2-7	TRBV5-8	CASSREDSGYYEQYF
14	TRBJ2-7	TRBV9	CASSVATGGYEQYF
18	TRBJ2-7	TRBV4-3	CASSQDTTGVIFSYEQYF
12	TRBJ2-2	TRBV2	CAKRGTVGELFF
13	TRBJ2-7	TRBV5-6	CASSLRQATEQYF
18	TRBJ2-2	TRBV5-1	CASSLAMVAGTNTGELFF
17	NA	TRBV7-6	CASSLAWTSGFSYEQYF
14	TRBJ2-1	TRBV7-7	CASSLAQGSNEQFF
14	TRBJ1-2	TRBV6-5	CASSGTGNVGGYTF
15	TRBJ2-7	TRBV6-5	CASRGLAGPRDEQYF
14	TRBJ1-2	TRBV7-2	CASSLFPGNYGYTF
13	TRBJ2-2	TRBV7-3	CASSTENTGELFF
17	TRBJ2-5	TRBV7-6	CASSLAIFSGRQETQYF
15	TRBJ1-4	TRBV28	CASSSPTDRMKNCFF
15	TRBJ2-5	TRBV7-2	CASSLSRDRQETQYF
15	TRBJ2-1	TRBV4-3	CASSQGLAGNNEQFF
13	TRBJ2-7	TRBV2	CATHQGSGNEQYF
14	TRBJ1-4	TRBV5-1	CASSLGQFNEKLFF
16	TRBJ1-5	TRBV19	CASSTRDFHSNQPQHF
15	TRBJ2-7	TRBV2	CASSESSQGGNEQYF
18	TRBJ2-7	TRBV6-7	CASSFLGMGGPDPYEQYF
16	TRBJ1-6	TRBV6-6	CASSYSLERLSPPLHF
18	TRBJ2-1	TRBV19	CASSIDLLRGRRRNEQFF
15	TRBJ1-3	TRBV19	CASSMWTGLRNTIYF